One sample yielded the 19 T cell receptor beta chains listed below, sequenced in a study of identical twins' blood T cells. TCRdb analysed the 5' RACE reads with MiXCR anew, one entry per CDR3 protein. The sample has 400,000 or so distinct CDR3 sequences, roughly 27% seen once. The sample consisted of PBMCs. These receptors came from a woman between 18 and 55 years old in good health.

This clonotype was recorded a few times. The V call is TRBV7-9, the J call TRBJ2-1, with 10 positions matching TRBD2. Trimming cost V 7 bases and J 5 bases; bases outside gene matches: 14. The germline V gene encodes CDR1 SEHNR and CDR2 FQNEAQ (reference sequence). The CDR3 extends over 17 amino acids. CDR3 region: CASTRLRTSGPDNEQFF. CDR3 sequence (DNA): TGTGCCAGCACCCGGCTTCGGACTAGCGGACCAGACAATGAGCAGTTCTTC.

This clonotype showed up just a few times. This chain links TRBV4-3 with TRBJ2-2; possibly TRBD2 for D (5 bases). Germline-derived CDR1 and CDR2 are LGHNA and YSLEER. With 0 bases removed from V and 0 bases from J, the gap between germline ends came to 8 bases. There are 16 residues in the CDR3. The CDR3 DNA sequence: TGCGCCAGCAGCCAAGAAGAACTAGCGAACACCGGGGAGCTGTTTTTT. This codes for CASSQEELANTGELFF.

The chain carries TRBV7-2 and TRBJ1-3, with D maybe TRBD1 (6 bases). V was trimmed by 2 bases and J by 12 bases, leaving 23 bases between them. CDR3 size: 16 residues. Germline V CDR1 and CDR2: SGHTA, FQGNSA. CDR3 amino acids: CASSLTRAVQGNLIYF. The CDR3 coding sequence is TGTGCCAGCAGCTTAACACGTGCGGTCCAGGGGAACCTCATATATTTT.

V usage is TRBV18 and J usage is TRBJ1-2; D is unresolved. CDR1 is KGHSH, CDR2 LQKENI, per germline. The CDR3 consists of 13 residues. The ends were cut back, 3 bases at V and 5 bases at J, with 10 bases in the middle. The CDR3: CASSPVVRYGYTF. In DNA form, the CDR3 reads TGTGCCAGCTCACCGGTGGTTCGGTATGGCTACACCTTC.

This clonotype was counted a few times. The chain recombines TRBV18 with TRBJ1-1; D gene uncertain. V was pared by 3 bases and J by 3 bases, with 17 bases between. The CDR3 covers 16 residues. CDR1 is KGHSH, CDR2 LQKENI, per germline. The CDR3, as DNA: TGTGCCAGCTCACCTTATCAGGCCAGAGACCACACTGAAGCTTTCTTT. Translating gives CASSPYQARDHTEAFF.

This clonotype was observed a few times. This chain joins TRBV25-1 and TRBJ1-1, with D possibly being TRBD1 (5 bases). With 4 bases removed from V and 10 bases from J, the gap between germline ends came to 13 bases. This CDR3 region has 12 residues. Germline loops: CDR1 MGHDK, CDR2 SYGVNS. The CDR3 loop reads CASSGGKGAAFF. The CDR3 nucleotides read TGTGCCAGCAGTGGGGGGAAGGGAGCAGCTTTCTTT. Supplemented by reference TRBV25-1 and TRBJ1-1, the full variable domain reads EADIYQTPRYLVIGTGKKITLECSQTMGHDKMYWYQQDPGMELHLIHYSYGVNSTEKGDLSSESTVSRIRTEHFPLTLESARPSHTSQYLCASSGGKGAAFFGQGTRLTVV.

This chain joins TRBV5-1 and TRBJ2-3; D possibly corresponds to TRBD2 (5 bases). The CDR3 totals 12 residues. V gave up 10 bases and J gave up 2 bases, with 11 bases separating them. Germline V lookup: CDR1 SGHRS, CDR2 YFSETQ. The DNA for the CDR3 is TGCGCCGGCGGGCAGACCACAGATACGCAGTATTTT. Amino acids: CAGGQTTDTQYF.

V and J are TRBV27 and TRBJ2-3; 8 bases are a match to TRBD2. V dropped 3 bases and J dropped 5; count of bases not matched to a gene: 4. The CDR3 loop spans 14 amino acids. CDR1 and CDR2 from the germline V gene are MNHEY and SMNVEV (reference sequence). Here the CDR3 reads CASSFGLAVDTQYF. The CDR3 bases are TGTGCCAGCAGTTTCGGACTAGCTGTAGATACGCAGTATTTT.

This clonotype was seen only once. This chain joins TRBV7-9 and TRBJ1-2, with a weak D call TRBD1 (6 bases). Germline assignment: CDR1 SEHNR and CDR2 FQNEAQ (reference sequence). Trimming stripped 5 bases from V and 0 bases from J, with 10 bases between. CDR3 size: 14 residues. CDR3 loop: CASSTTGTNYGYTF. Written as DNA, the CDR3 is TGTGCCAGCAGCACAACAGGGACTAACTATGGCTACACCTTC.

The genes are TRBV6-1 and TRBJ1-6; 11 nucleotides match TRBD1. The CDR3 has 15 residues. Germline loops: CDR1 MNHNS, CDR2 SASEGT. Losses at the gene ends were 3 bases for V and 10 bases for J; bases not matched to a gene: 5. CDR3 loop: CASSEVGQGVSPLHF. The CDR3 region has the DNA TGTGCCAGCAGTGAGGTGGGACAGGGGGTATCACCCCTCCACTTT.

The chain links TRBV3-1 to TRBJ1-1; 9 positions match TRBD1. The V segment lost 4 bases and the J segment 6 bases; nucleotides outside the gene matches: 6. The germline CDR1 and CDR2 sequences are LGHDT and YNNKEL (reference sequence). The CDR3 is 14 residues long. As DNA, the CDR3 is TGTGCCAGCAGCCTCGGGACAGGGAGGGCTGAAGCTTTCTTT. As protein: CASSLGTGRAEAFF.

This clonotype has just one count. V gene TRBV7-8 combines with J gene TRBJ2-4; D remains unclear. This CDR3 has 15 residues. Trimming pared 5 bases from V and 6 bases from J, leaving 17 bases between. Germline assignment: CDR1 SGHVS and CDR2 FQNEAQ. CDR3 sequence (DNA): TGTGCCAGCAGCCCATCTCGGAACCTCCTAAACATTCAGTACTTC. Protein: CASSPSRNLLNIQYF.

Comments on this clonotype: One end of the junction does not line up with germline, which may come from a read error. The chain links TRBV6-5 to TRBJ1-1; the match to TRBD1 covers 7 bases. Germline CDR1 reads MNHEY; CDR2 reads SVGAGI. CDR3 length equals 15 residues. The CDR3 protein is CAISYSFTGDTEAFF. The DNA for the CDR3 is TGTGCCATCAGTTACTCCTTTACAGGGGACACTGAAGCCTTCTTT.

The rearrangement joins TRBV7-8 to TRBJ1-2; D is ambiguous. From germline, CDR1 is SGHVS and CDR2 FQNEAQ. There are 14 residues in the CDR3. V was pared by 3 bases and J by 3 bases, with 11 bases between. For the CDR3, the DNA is TGTGCCAGCAGCTTGGACGAGGTTCACTATGGCTACACCTTC. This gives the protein CASSLDEVHYGYTF.

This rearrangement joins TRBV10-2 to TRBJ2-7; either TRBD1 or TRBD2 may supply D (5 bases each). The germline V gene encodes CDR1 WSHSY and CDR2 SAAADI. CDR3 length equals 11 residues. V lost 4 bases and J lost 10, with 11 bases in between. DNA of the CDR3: TGCGCCAGCAGTGTGGAAAGGGACCAGTACTTC. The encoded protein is CASSVERDQYF.

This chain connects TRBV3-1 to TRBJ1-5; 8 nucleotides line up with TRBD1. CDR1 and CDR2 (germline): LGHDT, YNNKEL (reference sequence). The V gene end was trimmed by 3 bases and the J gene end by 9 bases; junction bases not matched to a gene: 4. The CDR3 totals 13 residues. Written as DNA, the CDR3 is TGTGCCAGCAGCCATGGACAGGGTGGGCCCCAGCATTTT. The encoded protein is CASSHGQGGPQHF. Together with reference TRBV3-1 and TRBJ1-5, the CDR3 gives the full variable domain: DTAVSQTPKYLVTQMGNDKSIKCEQNLGHDTMYWYKQDSKKFLKIMFSYNNKELIINETVPNRFSPKSPDKAHLNLHINSLELGDSAVYFCASSHGQGGPQHFGDGTRLSIL.

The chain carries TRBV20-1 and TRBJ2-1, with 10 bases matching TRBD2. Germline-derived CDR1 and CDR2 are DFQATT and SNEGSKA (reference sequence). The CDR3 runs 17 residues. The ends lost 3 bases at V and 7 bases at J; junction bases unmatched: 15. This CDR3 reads CSASLTALAGVRNEQFF. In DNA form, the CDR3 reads TGCAGTGCTAGCCTGACAGCCCTAGCGGGAGTCCGAAATGAGCAGTTCTTC.

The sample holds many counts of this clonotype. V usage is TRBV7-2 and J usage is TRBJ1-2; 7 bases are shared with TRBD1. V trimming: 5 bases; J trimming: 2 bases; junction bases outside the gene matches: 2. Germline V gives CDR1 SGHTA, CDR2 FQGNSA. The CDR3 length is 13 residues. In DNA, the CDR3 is TGTGCCAGCAGCCCGGGACAGAACTATGGCTACACCTTC. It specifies CASSPGQNYGYTF.

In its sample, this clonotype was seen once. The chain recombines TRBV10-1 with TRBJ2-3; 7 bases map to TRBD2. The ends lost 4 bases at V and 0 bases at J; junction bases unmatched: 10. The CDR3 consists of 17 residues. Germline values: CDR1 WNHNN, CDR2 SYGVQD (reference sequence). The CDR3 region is CASSALLRGESTDTQYF. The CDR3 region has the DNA TGCGCCAGCAGTGCCCTTCTCCGGGGGGAGAGCACAGATACGCAGTATTTT.